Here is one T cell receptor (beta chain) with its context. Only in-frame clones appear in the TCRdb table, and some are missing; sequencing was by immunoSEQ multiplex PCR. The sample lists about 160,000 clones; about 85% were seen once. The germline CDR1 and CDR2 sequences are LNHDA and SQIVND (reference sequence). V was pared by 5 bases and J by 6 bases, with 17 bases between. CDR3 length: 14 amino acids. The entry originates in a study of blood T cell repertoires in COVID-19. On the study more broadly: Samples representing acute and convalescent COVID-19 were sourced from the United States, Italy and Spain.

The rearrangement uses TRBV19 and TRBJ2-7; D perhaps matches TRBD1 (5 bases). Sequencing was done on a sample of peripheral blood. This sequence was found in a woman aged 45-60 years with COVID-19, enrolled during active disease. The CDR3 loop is CASSPAGLGSEQYF. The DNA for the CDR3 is TGTGCCAGTAGTCCCGCAGGGCTCGGAAGCGAGCAGTACTTC.